The clone carrying this T cell receptor (beta chain) appeared a single time. Per germline, CDR1 SEHNR and CDR2 FQNEAQ (reference sequence). V trimming: 2 bases; J trimming: 2 bases; junction bases outside the gene matches: 6. The CDR3 covers 17 residues. In the original processing: By means of reference gene primer amplification, nucleated cell counts were estimated. Repertoires were generated with immunoSEQ multiplex PCR, while TCRdb's copy carries only in-frame clones and drops some. The V and J calls and clone size were taken over from that table, and D and trimming were inferred from the DNA. The sample lists under 250,000 clones; over 75% were seen once. Seattle patients were enrolled while actively infected and followed longitudinally. The entry originates in a study of blood T cell repertoires in COVID-19.

Sequenced material: peripheral blood. The V and J genes are TRBV7-9 and TRBJ2-5; 12 bases align to TRBD2. The receptor's source is a man aged 50 to 59 with COVID-19, enrolled during active disease. The CDR3 nucleotides are TGTGCCAGCAGCTTAATGGGACTAGCGGGCTCTCAAGAGACCCAGTACTTC. It specifies CASSLMGLAGSQETQYF.